This T cell receptor beta chain was retrieved from a study of T-cell reconstitution after alpha-beta-depleted transplantation in children. TCRbeta library preparation incorporated unique molecular identifiers. TCRdb passed the PCR reads through MiXCR, listing each CDR3 protein once. The table shows about 540,000 distinct CDR3 sequences, with around 17% occurring only once. The sequence was collected from a human donor who donated a stem cell graft to a child with acute lymphoblastic leukemia. Sequenced material: PBMCs from the stem cell graft donor, taken from the stem cell graft.

The CDR3 coding sequence is TGCGCCAGCAGCGGCGGGACAGGGGACTTTTTCGTCGATGAGCAGTTCTTC. Translating gives CASSGGTGDFFVDEQFF. The genes are TRBV5-1 and TRBJ2-1; TRBD1 aligns across 10 bases. V gave up 4 bases and J gave up 8 bases; unmatched junction bases: 15. There are 17 residues in the CDR3. Germline assignment: CDR1 SGHRS and CDR2 YFSETQ.